This TCR beta chain was obtained from a study of blood T cell repertoires in COVID-19. Study-wide background: Nucleic acid was either cDNA or gDNA, and it came from T cells, B-cell-depleted T cells, or PBMCs.

The length of the CDR3 is 14 residues. Germline assignment: CDR1 SGDLS and CDR2 YYNGEE. V lost 0 bases to trimming and J lost 3 bases, with 7 bases between them. Profiled with immunoSEQ multiplex PCR; TCRdb holds only in-frame clones, not every one. Of roughly 120,000 clones listed, around 84% are singletons. V usage is TRBV9 and J usage is TRBJ2-1; weak D call: TRBD2 (6 bases). This sequence was found in a human donor in a cohort sampled during active COVID-19. Specimen: peripheral blood. CDR3 sequence: CASSVGEDYNEQFF. CDR3 nucleotides: TGTGCCAGCAGCGTAGGGGAGGACTACAATGAGCAGTTCTTC.